These 8 T cell receptor beta chains originate from one sample sequenced in a study of blood T cell repertoires in COVID-19. Using immunoSEQ multiplex PCR, the repertoire was profiled, and TCRdb retains in-frame clones only, with some absent. This repertoire shows just over 250,000 clones, around nine tenths found once; its top ten account for around 10%. The sample comprised peripheral blood. The source of these receptors is a man aged 35 to 55 who had recovered from COVID-19.

This clone appeared a single time. This sequence joins TRBV12-3 or TRBV12-4 and TRBJ1-1, with D unresolved. The CDR3 has 13 residues. V lost 5 bases and J 0 bases, leaving 7 bases between the germline ends. The CDR3 loop is CASSPTMNTEAFF. CDR3 sequence (DNA): TGTGCCAGCAGTCCGACTATGAACACTGAAGCTTTCTTT.

The V and J genes are TRBV5-4 and TRBJ2-3; possibly TRBD2 for D (6 bases). CDR1 is SGHNT, CDR2 YYREEE, per germline (reference sequence). This CDR3 comprises 13 residues. The ends were cut back, 4 bases at V and 2 bases at J, with 8 bases in the middle. In DNA, the CDR3 is TGTGCCAGCAGCGAGGACTACACAGATACGCAGTATTTT. The encoded protein is CASSEDYTDTQYF.

The rearrangement links TRBV7-6 to TRBJ2-7, with D perhaps matching TRBD2 (5 bases). Looked up from germline, CDR1 is SGHVS and CDR2 is FNYEAQ. Trimming removed 5 bases from V and 6 bases from J, with 11 bases in between. The CDR3 is 12 residues long. CDR3 DNA sequence: TGTGCCAGCAGCACTCTGGGAGCCGAGCAGTACTTC. Protein product: CASSTLGAEQYF. The whole variable domain, remainder taken from reference TRBV7-6 and TRBJ2-7, is GAGVSQSPRYKVTKRGQDVALRCDPISGHVSLYWYRQALGQGPEFLTYFNYEAQQDKSGLPNDRFSAERPEGSISTLTIQRTEQRDSAMYRCASSTLGAEQYFGPGTRLTVT.

The chain combines TRBV7-8 with TRBJ2-7; D possibly corresponds to TRBD1 (6 bases). Trimming cost V 6 bases and J 6 bases, with 21 bases left between them. CDR1 is SGHVS, CDR2 FQNEAQ, per germline. The CDR3 is 15 amino acids. CDR3 coding DNA: TGTGCCAGCAGTCTACCGGGACAACACACGATCGAGCAGTACTTC. Protein product: CASSLPGQHTIEQYF.

J is TRBJ2-5 and V is TRBV11-2; maybe TRBD2 (5 bases). The CDR3 contains 15 residues. The V gene lost 1 base and the J gene lost 2 bases, with 11 bases spanning the gap. CDR1 is SGHAT, CDR2 FQNNGV, per germline. CDR3 protein: CASSLAGERQETQYF. CDR3 DNA: TGTGCCAGCAGCTTAGCCGGGGAAAGGCAAGAGACCCAGTACTTC.

The gene calls are TRBV9 and TRBJ2-1; D gene ambiguous. Trimming cost V 2 bases and J 10 bases, with 16 bases left between them. This CDR3 comprises 14 residues. The germline gives CDR1 SGDLS, CDR2 YYNGEE. Here the CDR3 DNA reads TGTGCCAGCAGCGTCCAGACATCGGATGGGGAGCAGTTCTTC. This translates into CASSVQTSDGEQFF. The full variable domain, rest sourced from reference TRBV9 and TRBJ2-1, is DSGVTQTPKHLITATGQRVTLRCSPRSGDLSVYWYQQSLDQGLQFLIQYYNGEERAKGNILERFSAQQFPDLHSELNLSSLELGDSALYFCASSVQTSDGEQFFGPGTRLTVL.

The V and J genes are TRBV2 and TRBJ2-5; 9 nucleotides line up with TRBD1. The ends lost 4 bases at V and 4 bases at J; junction bases unmatched: 4. The germline CDR1 and CDR2 sequences are SNHLY and FYNNEI. The CDR3 covers 14 residues. The CDR3 coding sequence is TGTGCCAGCAGTGGGGACAGGGTTGCAGAGACCCAGTACTTC. Translating gives CASSGDRVAETQYF.

The J gene is TRBJ2-7, the V gene TRBV7-9; D perhaps matches TRBD1 (6 bases). V dropped 6 bases and J dropped 0 bases, with 12 bases sitting between them. CDR1 SEHNR and CDR2 FQNEAQ come from the germline V gene (reference sequence). CDR3 length equals 14 residues. CDR3 nucleotides: TGTGCCAGCAGTTCAAGACAGGACTCCTACGAGCAGTACTTC. As protein: CASSSRQDSYEQYF.